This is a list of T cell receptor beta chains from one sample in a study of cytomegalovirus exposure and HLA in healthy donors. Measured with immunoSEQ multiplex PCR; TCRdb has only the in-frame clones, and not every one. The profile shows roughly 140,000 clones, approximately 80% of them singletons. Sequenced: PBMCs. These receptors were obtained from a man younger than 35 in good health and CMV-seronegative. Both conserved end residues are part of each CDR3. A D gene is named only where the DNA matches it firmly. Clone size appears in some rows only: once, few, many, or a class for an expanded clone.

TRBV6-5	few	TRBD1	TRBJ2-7	TGTGCCAGCAGTTACGGGACAGGACCATACGAGCAGTACTTC	CASSYGTGPYEQYF
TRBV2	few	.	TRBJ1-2	TGTGCCAGCAGGCTGACCGTCGGGGGGGGAGGCTACACCTTC	CASRLTVGGGGYTF
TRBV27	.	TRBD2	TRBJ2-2	TGTGCCAGCAGGCCCGGGGGGGCCTACACCGGGGAGCTGTTTTTT	CASRPGGAYTGELFF
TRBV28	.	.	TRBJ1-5	TGTGCCAGCCTCCCTCCCCAGGGGACCGTAGTAAATCAGCCCCAGCATTTT	CASLPPQGTVVNQPQHF
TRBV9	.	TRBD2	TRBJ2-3	TGTGCCAGCAGTACCACAGCCTCAAGCGGGGGGAAAACAGATACGCAGTATTTT	CASSTTASSGGKTDTQYF
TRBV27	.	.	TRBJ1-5	TGTGCCAGCAGGGATACAGGTAGTAATCAGCCCCAGCATTTT	CASRDTGSNQPQHF
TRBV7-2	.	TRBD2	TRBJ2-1	TGTGCCAGCAGCCTACGGACTAGCCACAATGAGCAGTTCTTC	CASSLRTSHNEQFF
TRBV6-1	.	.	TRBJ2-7	TGTGCCAGCAGTGAGATTAGGCGGTACGAGCAGTACTTC	CASSEIRRYEQYF
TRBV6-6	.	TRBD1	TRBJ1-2	TGTGCCAGCAGCCCAAAGGGACAGGCGTATGGCTACACCTTC	CASSPKGQAYGYTF
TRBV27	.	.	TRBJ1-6	TGTGCCAGCAGTCCCCTACAGGGAGGGAATAATTCACCCCTCCACTTT	CASSPLQGGNNSPLHF
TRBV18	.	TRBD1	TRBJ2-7	TGTGCCAGCTCACCTCCAAGGGGGACAGGGGTACCCGACTACGAGCAGTACTTC	CASSPPRGTGVPDYEQYF
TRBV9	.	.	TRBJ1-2	TGTGCCAGCAGCGTAGAACAGGGTAACTATGGCTACACCTTC	CASSVEQGNYGYTF
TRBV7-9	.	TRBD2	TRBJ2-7	TGTGCCAGCAGCTCGGCTAGCGGCTTCTACTCCTACGAGCAGTACTTC	CASSSASGFYSYEQYF
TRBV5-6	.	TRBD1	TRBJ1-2	TGTGCCAGCAGCTTGGGGAACAGGGGGGACTATGGCTACACCTTC	CASSLGNRGDYGYTF
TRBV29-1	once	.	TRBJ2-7	TGCAGCGTTGAGGGCCGCTTCACCTACGAGCAGTACTTC	CSVEGRFTYEQYF
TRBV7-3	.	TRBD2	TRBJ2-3	TGTGCCAGCAGCTTAGCACTGACTAGCCCGGGCACAGATACGCAGTATTTT	CASSLALTSPGTDTQYF
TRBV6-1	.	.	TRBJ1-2	TGTGCCAGCAGTGTTGGCCTGAAACAGGGCTATGGCTACACCTTC	CASSVGLKQGYGYTF
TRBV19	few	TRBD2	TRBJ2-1	TGTGCCAGTAGTTTCGGGACTAGCGGGCGGAGCGCATACAATGAGCAGTTCTTC	CASSFGTSGRSAYNEQFF
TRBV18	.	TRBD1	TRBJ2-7	TGTGCCAGCTCACCGGACAGGGCTCACGAGCAGTACTTC	CASSPDRAHEQYF
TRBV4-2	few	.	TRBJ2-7	TGTGCCAGCAGCCCTCTGAGCGTCGGGCAGGGGAACCACGAGCAGTACTTC	CASSPLSVGQGNHEQYF
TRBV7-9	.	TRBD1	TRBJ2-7	TGTGCCAGCAGCTCCGGGACAGCCGACTACGAGCAGTACTTC	CASSSGTADYEQYF
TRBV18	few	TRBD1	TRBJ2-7	TGTGCCAGCTCACTGAAGACAGGGATTTTCCACGAGCAGTACTTC	CASSLKTGIFHEQYF
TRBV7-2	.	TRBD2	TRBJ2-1	TGTGCCAGCAGCACGACTAGCGGGAGTGGCTACAATGAGCAGTTCTTC	CASSTTSGSGYNEQFF
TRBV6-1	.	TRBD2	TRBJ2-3	TGTGCCAGCCGGGACTACCATAGCACAGATACGCAGTATTTT	CASRDYHSTDTQYF
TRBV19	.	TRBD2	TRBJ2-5	TGTGCCAGTAGTATGGGGTTTACGCGGGGGGAACAAGAGACCCAGTACTTC	CASSMGFTRGEQETQYF
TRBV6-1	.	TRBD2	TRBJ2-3	TGTGCCAGCAGCCCGGGACTAGCGACAGATACGCAGTATTTT	CASSPGLATDTQYF
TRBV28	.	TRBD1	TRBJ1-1	TGTGCCAGCAGCCCCCATGGACAGGGGTGGACTGAAGCTTTCTTT	CASSPHGQGWTEAFF
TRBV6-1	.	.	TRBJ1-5	TGTGCCAGCAGTGAAGCGGTGAAGGGGCCACAATCAGAGCCCCAGCATTTT	CASSEAVKGPQSEPQHF
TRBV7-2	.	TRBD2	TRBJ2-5	TGTGCCAGCAGCTTAGCAGGACTAGCGGGGGGGCGGGAGACCCAGTACTTC	CASSLAGLAGGRETQYF
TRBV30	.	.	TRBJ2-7	TGTGCCTGGAGTGTTGGGGGGGCGTTCTACGAGCAGTACTTC	CAWSVGGAFYEQYF
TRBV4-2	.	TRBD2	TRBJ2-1	TGTGCCAGCAGCCAAATAGCGGGAGGGTCCCACAATGAGCAGTTCTTC	CASSQIAGGSHNEQFF
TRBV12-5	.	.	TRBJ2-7	TGTGCTAGTGGTTTGGTAGGGGTCCCCTTGGGGTACGAGCAGTACTTC	CASGLVGVPLGYEQYF
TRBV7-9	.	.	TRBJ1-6	TGTGCCAGCAGCTTGAATTCCCAGGGCTCGGCACCCCTCCACTTT	CASSLNSQGSAPLHF
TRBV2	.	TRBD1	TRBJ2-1	TGTGCCAGCAGTGACAGGGGGCGCGACAATGAGCAGTTCTTC	CASSDRGRDNEQFF
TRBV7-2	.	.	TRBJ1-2	TGTGCCAGCAGCTTAGAGGGGGGGAGAGGCTACACCTTC	CASSLEGGRGYTF
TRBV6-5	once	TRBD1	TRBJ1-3	TGTGCCAGCAGTCTTACCGGGACAGCTGGAAACACCATATATTTT	CASSLTGTAGNTIYF
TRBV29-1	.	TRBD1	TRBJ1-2	TGCAGCGCCACAGGGGGCGGGTACTATGGCTACACCTTC	CSATGGGYYGYTF
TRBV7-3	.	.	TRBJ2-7	TGTGCCAGCAGCCCCGAGCGGAGCTCCTACGAGCAGTACTTC	CASSPERSSYEQYF
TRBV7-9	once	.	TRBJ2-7	TGTGCCAGCAGCCGGGTCACCTCCTACGAGCAGTACTTC	CASSRVTSYEQYF
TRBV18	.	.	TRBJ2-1	TGTGCCAGCCAACCGGGGGGCCTGAACAGCTACAATGAGCAGTTCTTC	CASQPGGLNSYNEQFF
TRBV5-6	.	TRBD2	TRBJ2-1	TGTGCCAGCAGCTTGGGACTAGCGGGGGCCCCCTCCTACAATGAGCAGTTCTTC	CASSLGLAGAPSYNEQFF
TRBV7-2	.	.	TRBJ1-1	TGTGCCAGCAGCGGGTCGGGTGGGAACACTGAAGCTTTCTTT	CASSGSGGNTEAFF
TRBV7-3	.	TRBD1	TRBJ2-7	TGTGCCAGCACCCCGGACAGGGCCACTTACGAGCAGTACTTC	CASTPDRATYEQYF
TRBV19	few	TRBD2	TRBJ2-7	TGTGCCAGTACCCCACTAGCGGGGGGCCACTACGAGCAGTACTTC	CASTPLAGGHYEQYF
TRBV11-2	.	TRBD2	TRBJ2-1	TGTGCCAGCAGCGGGGGGGTTCGGGCCTACAACAATGAGCAGTTCTTC	CASSGGVRAYNNEQFF
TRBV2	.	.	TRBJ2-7	TGTGCCAGCAGTGAGTACAGGGTGGGAGAGCAGTACTTC	CASSEYRVGEQYF
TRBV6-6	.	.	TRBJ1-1	TGTGCCAGCAGTCCGACAGTCCTCACTGAAGCTTTCTTT	CASSPTVLTEAFF
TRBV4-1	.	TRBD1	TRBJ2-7	TGCGCCAGCAGCCCCGGGCGAGACAGGGGTTACGAGCAGTACTTC	CASSPGRDRGYEQYF
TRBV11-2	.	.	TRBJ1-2	TGTGCCAGCAGCTTCTGGGGCTCCCCCGCTAACTATGGCTACACCTTC	CASSFWGSPANYGYTF
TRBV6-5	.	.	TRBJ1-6	TGTGCCAGCAGCCTACAGGGTAATAATTCACCCCTCCACTTT	CASSLQGNNSPLHF
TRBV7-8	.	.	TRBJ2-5	TGTGCCAGCAGGTTGGACAGCAGGGAGACCCAGTACTTC	CASRLDSRETQYF
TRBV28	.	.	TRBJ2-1	TGTGCCAGCAGTTTCGGACACCCCAATGAGCAGTTCTTC	CASSFGHPNEQFF
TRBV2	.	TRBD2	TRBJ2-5	TGTGCCAGCACCCGACTAGCGGGGGGAGGAGGGGAGACCCAGTACTTC	CASTRLAGGGGETQYF
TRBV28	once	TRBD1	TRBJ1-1	TGTGCCAGCAGTTTGGGGACAGGGTGGGGCGGGACTGAAGCTTTCTTT	CASSLGTGWGGTEAFF
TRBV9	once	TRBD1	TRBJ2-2	TGTGCCAGCAGCCATCGACAGGGGGCGATCACCGGGGAGCTGTTTTTT	CASSHRQGAITGELFF
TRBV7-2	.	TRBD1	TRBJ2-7	TGTGCCAGCAGCTTACCGGGACAGGGCTACGAGCAGTACTTC	CASSLPGQGYEQYF
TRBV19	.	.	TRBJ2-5	TGTGCCAGTAGTAGAGGGCGACAAGAGACCCAGTACTTC	CASSRGRQETQYF